Sequencing of this T cell receptor (beta chain) was carried out in a study of blood T cells in healthy people across ages. Every participating donor contributed around 9.5 milliliters of peripheral blood through a draw. Researchers isolated at least 6 million PBMCs per sample. Study findings and constraints: Unknown CMV status may confound age-related changes in expanded clones. Naive CD4+ cell counts and diversity both ran higher in long-lived than in aged donors.

This clonotype was counted between two and nine times. Its antigen remains unidentified. Primed by a sample-barcoded 5' primer and a J-beta primer mix, a second PCR proceeded for roughly 6 to 12 cycles. TCRdb re-analysed the 5' RACE reads in MiXCR, keeping a single row per CDR3 protein. The sample holds about 1,600,000 distinct CDR3 sequences, around two fifths seen once. Sample: blood. This receptor was obtained from a woman aged 18 to 35 in good health.

This CDR3 reads CASTVELAVNEQFF. DNA for the CDR3: TGTGCCAGCACTGTCGAACTAGCGGTCAATGAGCAGTTCTTC. The chain employs TRBV2 and TRBJ2-1; 8 positions agree with TRBD2. The junction had 8 bases not matched to a gene; V was cut back by 7 bases and J by 6 bases. This CDR3 comprises 14 residues. From germline, CDR1 is SNHLY and CDR2 FYNNEI.